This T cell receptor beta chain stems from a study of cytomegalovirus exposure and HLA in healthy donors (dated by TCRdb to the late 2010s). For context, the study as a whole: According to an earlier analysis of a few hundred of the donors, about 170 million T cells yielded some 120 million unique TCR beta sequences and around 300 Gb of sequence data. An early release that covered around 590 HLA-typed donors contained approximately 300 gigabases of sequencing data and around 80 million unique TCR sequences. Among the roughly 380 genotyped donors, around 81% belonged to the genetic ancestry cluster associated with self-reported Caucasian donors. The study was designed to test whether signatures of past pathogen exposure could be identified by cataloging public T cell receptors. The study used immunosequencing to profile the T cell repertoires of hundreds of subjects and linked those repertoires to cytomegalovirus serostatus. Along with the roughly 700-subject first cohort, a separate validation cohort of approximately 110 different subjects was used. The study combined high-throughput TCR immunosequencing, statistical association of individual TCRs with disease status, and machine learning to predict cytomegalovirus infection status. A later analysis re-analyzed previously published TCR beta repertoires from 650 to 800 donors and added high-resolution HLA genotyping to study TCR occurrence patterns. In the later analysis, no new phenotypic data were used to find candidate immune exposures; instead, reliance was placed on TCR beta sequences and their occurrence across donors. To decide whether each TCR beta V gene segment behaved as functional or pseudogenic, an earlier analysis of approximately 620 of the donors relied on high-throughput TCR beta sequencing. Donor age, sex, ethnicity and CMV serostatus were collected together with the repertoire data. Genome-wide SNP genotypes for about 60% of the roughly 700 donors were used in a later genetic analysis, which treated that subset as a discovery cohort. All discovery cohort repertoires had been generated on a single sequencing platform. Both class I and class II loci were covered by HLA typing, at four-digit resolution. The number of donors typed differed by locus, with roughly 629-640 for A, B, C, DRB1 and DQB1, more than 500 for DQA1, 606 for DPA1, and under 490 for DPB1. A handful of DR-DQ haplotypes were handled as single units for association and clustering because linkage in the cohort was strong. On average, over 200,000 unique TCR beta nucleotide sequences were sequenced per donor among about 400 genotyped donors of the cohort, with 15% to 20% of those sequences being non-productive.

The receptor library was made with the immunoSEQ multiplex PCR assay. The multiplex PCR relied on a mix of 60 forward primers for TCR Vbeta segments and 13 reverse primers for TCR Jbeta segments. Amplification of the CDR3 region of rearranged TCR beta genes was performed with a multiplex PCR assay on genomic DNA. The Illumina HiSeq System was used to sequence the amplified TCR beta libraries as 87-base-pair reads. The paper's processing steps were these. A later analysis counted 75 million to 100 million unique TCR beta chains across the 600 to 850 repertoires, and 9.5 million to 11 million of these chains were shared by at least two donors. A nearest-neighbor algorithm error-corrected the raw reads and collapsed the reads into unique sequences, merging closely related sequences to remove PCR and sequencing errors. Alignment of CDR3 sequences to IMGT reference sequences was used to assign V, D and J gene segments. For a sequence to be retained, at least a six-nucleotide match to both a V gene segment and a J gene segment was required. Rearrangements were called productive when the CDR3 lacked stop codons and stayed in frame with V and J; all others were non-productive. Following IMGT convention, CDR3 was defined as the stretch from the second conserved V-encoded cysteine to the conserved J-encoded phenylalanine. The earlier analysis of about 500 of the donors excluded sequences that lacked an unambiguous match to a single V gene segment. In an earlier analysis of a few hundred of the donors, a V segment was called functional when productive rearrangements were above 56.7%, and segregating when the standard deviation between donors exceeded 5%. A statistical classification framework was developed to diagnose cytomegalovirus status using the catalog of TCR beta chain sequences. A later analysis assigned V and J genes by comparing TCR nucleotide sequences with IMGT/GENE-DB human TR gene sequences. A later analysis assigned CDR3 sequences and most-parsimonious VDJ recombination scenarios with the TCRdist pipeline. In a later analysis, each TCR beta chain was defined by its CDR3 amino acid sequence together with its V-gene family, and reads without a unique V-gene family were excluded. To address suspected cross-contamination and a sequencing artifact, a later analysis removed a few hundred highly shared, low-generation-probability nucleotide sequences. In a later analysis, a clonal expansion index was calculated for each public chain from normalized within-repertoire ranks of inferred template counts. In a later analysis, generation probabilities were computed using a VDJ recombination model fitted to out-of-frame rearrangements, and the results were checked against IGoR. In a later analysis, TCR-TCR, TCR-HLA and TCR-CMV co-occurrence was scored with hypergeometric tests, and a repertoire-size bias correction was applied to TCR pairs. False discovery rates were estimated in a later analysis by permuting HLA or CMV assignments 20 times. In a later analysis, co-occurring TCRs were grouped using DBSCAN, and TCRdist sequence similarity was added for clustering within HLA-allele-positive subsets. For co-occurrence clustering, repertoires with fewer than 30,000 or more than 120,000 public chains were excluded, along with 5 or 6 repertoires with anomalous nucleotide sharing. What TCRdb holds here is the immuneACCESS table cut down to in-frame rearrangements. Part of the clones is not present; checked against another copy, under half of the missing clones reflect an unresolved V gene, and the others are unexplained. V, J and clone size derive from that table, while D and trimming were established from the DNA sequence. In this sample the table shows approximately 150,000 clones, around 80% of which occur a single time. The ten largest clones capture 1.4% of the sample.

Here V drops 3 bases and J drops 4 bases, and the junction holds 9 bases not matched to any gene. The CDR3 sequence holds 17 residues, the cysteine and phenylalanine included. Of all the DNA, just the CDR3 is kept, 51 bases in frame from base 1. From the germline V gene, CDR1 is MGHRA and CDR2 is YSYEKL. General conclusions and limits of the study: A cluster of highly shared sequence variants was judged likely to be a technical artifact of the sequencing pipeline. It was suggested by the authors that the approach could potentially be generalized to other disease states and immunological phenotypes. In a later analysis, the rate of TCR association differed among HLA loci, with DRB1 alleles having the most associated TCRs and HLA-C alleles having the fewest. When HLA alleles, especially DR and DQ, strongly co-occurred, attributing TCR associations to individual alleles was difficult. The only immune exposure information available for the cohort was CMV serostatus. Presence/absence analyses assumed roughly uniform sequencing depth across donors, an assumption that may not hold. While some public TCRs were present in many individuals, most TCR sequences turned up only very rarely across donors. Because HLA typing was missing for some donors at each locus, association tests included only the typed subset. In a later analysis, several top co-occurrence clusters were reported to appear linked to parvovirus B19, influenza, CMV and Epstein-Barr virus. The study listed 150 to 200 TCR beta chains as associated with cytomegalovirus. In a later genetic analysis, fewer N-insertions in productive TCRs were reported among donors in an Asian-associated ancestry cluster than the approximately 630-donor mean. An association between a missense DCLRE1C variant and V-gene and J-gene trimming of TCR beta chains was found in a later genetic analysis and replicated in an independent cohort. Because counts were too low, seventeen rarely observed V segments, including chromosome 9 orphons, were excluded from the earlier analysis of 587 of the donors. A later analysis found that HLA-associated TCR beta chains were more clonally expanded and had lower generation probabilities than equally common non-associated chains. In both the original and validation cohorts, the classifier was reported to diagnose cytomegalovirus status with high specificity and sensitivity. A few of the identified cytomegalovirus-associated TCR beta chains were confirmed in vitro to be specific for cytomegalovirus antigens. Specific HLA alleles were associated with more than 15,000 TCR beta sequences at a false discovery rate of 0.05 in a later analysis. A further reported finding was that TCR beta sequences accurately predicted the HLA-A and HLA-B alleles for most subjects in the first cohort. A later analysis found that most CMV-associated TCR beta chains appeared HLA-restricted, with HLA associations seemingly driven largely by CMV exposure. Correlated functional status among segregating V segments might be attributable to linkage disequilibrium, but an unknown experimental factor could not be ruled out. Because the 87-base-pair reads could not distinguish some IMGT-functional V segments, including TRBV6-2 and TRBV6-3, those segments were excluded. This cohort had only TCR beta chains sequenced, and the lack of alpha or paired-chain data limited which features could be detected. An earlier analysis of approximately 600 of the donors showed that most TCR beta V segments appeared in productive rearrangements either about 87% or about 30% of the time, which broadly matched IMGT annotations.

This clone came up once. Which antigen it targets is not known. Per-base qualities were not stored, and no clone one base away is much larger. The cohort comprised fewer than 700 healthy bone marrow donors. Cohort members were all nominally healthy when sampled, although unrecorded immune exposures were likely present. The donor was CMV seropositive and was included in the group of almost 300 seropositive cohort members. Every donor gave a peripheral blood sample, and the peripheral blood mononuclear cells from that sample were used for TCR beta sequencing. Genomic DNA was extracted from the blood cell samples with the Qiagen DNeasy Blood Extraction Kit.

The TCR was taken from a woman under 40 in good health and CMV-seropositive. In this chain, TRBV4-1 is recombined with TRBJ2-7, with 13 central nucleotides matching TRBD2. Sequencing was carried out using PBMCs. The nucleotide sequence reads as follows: TGCGCCAGCAGCCAGGACGGACTAGCGGGAGAGTCTTACGAGCAGTACTTC. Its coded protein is CASSQDGLAGESYEQYF.